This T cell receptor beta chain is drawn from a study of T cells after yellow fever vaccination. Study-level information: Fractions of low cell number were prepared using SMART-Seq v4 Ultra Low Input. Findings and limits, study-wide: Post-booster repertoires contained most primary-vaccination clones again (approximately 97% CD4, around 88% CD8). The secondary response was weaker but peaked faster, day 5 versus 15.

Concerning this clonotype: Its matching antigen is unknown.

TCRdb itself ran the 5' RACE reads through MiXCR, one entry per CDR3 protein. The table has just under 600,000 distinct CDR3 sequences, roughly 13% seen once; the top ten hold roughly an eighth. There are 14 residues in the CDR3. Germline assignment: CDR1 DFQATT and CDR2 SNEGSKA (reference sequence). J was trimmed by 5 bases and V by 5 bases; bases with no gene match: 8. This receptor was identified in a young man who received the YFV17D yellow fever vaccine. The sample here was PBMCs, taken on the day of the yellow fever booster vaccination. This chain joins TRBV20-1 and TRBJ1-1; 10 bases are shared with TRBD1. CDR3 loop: CSASRTGGGTEAFF. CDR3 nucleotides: TGCAGTGCTTCTCGGACAGGGGGAGGTACTGAAGCTTTCTTT.